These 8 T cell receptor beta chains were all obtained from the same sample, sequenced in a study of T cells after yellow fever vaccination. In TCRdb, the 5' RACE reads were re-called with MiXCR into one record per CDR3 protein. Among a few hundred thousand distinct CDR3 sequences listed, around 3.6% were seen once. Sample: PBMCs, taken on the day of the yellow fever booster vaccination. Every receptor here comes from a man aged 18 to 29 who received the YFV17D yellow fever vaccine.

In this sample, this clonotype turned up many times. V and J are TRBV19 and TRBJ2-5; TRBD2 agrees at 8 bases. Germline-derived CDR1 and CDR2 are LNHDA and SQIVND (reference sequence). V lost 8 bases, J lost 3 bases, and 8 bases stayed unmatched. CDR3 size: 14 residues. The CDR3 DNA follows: TGTGCCAGTGCGCTAGGACTAGCAGAAGAGACCCAGTACTTC. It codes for CASALGLAEETQYF.

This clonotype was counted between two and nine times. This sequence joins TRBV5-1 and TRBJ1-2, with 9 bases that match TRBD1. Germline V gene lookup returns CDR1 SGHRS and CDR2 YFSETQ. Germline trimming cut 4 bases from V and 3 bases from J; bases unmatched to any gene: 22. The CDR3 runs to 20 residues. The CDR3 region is CASSLPTPRDRDSWDYGYTF. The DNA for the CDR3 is TGCGCCAGCAGCCTTCCTACACCCCGGGACAGGGATAGCTGGGACTATGGCTACACCTTC.

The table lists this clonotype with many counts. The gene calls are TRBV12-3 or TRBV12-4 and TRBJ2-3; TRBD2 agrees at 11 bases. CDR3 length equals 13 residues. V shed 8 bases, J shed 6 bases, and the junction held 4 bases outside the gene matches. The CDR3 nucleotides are TGTGCCAGCGCGACTAGCGGGGCGGATACGCAGTATTTT. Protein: CASATSGADTQYF.

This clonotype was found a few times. Here the CDR3 reads CASSFGTQPLVNYGYTF. The CDR3 DNA reads TGTGCCAGCAGTTTTGGGACACAGCCTCTCGTTAACTATGGCTACACCTTC. The V gene is TRBV12-3 or TRBV12-4, the J gene TRBJ1-2, with TRBD1 as a possible D gene (6 bases). The CDR3 covers 17 residues. Trimming took 3 bases from V and 1 from J, leaving 18 bases between them.

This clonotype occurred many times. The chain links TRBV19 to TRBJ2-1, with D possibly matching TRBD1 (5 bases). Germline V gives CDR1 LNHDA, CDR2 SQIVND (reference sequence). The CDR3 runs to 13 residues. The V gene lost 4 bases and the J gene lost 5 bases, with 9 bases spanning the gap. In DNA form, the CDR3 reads TGTGCCAGTAGTACGAACAGGAACAATGAGCAGTTCTTC. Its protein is CASSTNRNNEQFF.

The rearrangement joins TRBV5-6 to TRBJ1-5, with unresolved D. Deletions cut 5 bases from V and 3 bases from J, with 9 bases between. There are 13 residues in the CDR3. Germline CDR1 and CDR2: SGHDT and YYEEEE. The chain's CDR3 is CASSFRDNQPQHF. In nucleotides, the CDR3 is TGTGCCAGCAGTTTCCGGGACAATCAGCCCCAGCATTTT. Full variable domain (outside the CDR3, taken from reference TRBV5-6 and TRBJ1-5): DAGVTQSPTHLIKTRGQQVTLRCSPKSGHDTVSWYQQALGQGPQFIFQYYEEEERQRGNFPDRFSGHQFPNYSSELNVNALLLGDSALYLCASSFRDNQPQHFGDGTRLSIL.

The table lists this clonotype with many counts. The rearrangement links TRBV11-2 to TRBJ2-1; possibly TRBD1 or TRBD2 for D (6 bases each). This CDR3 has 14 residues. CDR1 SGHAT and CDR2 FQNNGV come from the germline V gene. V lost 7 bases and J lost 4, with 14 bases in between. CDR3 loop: CASTKGGSYNEQFF. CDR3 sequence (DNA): TGTGCCAGCACTAAGGGGGGTTCATACAATGAGCAGTTCTTC. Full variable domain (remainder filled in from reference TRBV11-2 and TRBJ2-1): EAGVAQSPRYKIIEKRQSVAFWCNPISGHATLYWYQQILGQGPKLLIQFQNNGVVDDSQLPKDRFSAERLKGVDSTLKIQPAKLEDSAVYLCASTKGGSYNEQFFGPGTRLTVL.

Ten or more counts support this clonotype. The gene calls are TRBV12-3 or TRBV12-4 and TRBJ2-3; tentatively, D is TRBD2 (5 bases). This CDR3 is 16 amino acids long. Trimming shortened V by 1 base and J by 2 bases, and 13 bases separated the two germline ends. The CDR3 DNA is TGTGCCAGCAGTTTAGGACTATTTCACGACACAGATACGCAGTATTTT. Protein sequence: CASSLGLFHDTDTQYF.